What follows are 21 T cell receptor beta chains derived from one specimen sequenced in a study of T cells in women clearing cervical HPV infection. Some clones are missing from TCRdb's copy, which holds only in-frame ones; the method was immunoSEQ multiplex PCR. This sample contains about 36,000 clones. The sequenced material came from blood buffy coat. Receptors were obtained from a woman aged 18-70 years with a cervical HPV16 infection that either progressed to CIN3+ or cleared (not recorded which).

For this clone: The read ends 3 residues before the CDR3 terminus; that terminus is restored from the germline J gene. V gene TRBV6-2 or TRBV6-3 combines with J gene TRBJ2-1; D might be TRBD1 (6 bases). V lost 8 bases and J lost 8, with 19 bases in between. The CDR3 runs 14 residues. Germline assignment: CDR1 MNHEY and CDR2 SVGEGT. CDR3 DNA (partial): TGTGCCAGCCTCCTTGACAGGTGGTCAGATGAG. Its translation: CASLLDRWSDE. The CDR3 in its entirety is CASLLDRWSDEQFF.

On this clone: From the germline J gene comes the end of the CDR3, since the read stops 3 residues before it. Other nucleotide sequences from this sample produce the same CDR3. This chain uses TRBV5-1 with TRBJ2-3; TRBD1 aligns across 7 bases. With V trimmed by 0 bases and J by 2 bases, 3 bases remained unmatched. The germline CDR1 and CDR2 sequences are SGHRS and YFSETQ. The CDR3 is 15 amino acids. This CDR3 reads CASSLGQGATDTQYF. The CDR3 DNA, read in part, is TGCGCCAGCAGCTTGGGACAGGGAGCCACAGATACG.

As for this clone: The read is 3 residues too short to cover the CDR3 end, so that end is filled in from the germline J gene. V usage is TRBV7-6 and J usage is TRBJ1-5; 9 bases match TRBD1. Looked up from germline, CDR1 is SGHVS and CDR2 is FNYEAQ. J was trimmed by 6 bases and V by 5 bases; bases with no gene match: 5. The CDR3 has 14 amino acids. The part of the CDR3 DNA that was read is TGTGCCAGCAGCGCCGGGACAGGGAGTCAGCCC. Translated: CASSAGTGSQP. In full, the CDR3 reads CASSAGTGSQPQHF.

Note on this clone: Sequencing ends 3 residues short of the CDR3 end; the germline J gene provides the rest. The chain has TRBV20-1 and TRBJ1-5; 7 bases fit TRBD1. The V gene end was trimmed by 3 bases and the J gene end by 0 bases; junction bases not matched to a gene: 8. The CDR3 covers 16 residues. Germline-derived CDR1 and CDR2 are DFQATT and SNEGSKA (reference sequence). Partial CDR3 DNA: TGCAGTGCTAGTTCATGGCAGGGGGGTAGCAATCAGCCC. Protein sequence: CSASSWQGGSNQP. The full CDR3 reads CSASSWQGGSNQPQHF.

On this clone itself: The read finishes 3 residues shy of the CDR3 end, and the germline J gene is used to complete it. The V gene is TRBV7-6, the J gene TRBJ2-5; D uncertain. The CDR3 extends over 14 amino acids. V was pared by 1 base and J by 1 base, with 7 bases between. The germline CDR1 and CDR2 sequences are SGHVS and FNYEAQ. The CDR3 protein is CASSLEASQETQYF. The CDR3 bases that were read are TGTGCCAGCAGCTTAGAGGCTAGCCAAGAGACC.

With respect to this clone: Germline and junction disagree at one end, which may indicate a read error. The CDR3 goes on 3 residues after the read ends, and that part is filled in from the germline J gene. The chain links TRBV7-9 to TRBJ1-3; D remains ambiguous. In germline, CDR1 is SEHNR, CDR2 FQNEAQ (reference sequence). The CDR3 sequence is 12 residues long. Incomplete CDR3 DNA: TGTGCCAGCACCTTCTCCATGAACACA. Protein: CASTFSMNT. The CDR3, in full, reads CASTFSMNTIYF. Supplemented by reference TRBV7-9 and TRBJ1-3, the full variable domain reads DTGVSQNPRHKITKRGQNVTFRCDPISEHNRLYWYRQTLGQGPEFLTYFQNEAQLEKSRLLSDRFSAERPKGSFSTLEIQRTEQGDSAMYLCASTFSMNTIYFGEGSWLTVV.

The CDR3 sequence is CASSEARGPNYGYTF. CDR3 DNA, as far as it was read: TGTGCCAGCAGTGAAGCCAGGGGGCCAAACTATGGC. The genes are TRBV6-1 and TRBJ1-2, with 8 bases that match TRBD1. Read data end 3 residues before the CDR3 end; the end is taken from the germline J gene. V was pared by 0 bases and J by 2 bases, with 2 bases of the junction left unmatched. The CDR3 is made up of 15 amino acids. CDR1 is MNHNS, CDR2 SASEGT, per germline.

With regard to this clone: The read comes to an end 3 residues before the CDR3 does, leaving the germline J gene to fill in the end. This rearrangement joins TRBV5-1 to TRBJ2-6; TRBD2 might be the D (5 bases). With 1 base removed from V and 0 bases from J, the gap between germline ends came to 17 bases. CDR1 is SGHRS, CDR2 YFSETQ, per germline. This CDR3 is built from 19 residues. CDR3 DNA (partial): TGCGCCAGCAGCTTGAGCCGGACTGGAACTCCCTCTGGGGCCAACGTC. It codes for CASSLSRTGTPSGANV. The entire CDR3 sequence reads CASSLSRTGTPSGANVLTF.

A remark on this clone: Read coverage stops 3 residues before the CDR3 terminus; the germline J gene supplies the remainder. The rearrangement links TRBV5-6 to TRBJ2-7; the D gene is possibly TRBD2 (6 bases). Between the trimmed V and J ends, which lost 5 bases and 2 bases, there was a span of 17 bases. Germline CDR1 reads SGHDT; CDR2 reads YYEEEE. The length of the CDR3 is 15 residues. Here the CDR3 reads CASSPIAALTYEQYF. The sequenced part of the CDR3 DNA is TGTGCCAGCAGTCCTATAGCGGCATTAACCTACGAG. The entire variable domain, with the rest obtained from reference TRBV5-6 and TRBJ2-7, is as follows: DAGVTQSPTHLIKTRGQQVTLRCSPKSGHDTVSWYQQALGQGPQFIFQYYEEEERQRGNFPDRFSGHQFPNYSSELNVNALLLGDSALYLCASSPIAALTYEQYFGPGTRLTVT.

Comment on this clone: Read data end 3 residues before the CDR3 end; the end is taken from the germline J gene. The rearrangement uses TRBV7-6 and TRBJ2-2, with D possibly being TRBD1 (6 bases). Per germline, CDR1 SGHVS and CDR2 FNYEAQ. This CDR3 spans 15 amino acids. This CDR3 is CASSLAHAGDEKLFF. The CDR3 DNA, read in part, is TGTGCCAGCAGCTTAGCGCATGCAGGGGATGAAAAG. The complete variable domain, with remaining parts taken from reference TRBV7-6 and TRBJ2-2, reads GAGVSQSPRYKVTKRGQDVALRCDPISGHVSLYWYRQALGQGPEFLTYFNYEAQQDKSGLPNDRFSAERPEGSISTLTIQRTEQRDSAMYRCASSLAHAGDEKLFFGEGSRLTVL.

Comments on this clone: The read gets to within 3 residues of the CDR3 end, and the germline J gene fills in the rest. The gene calls are TRBV29-1 and TRBJ1-2; 7 nucleotides agree with TRBD1. After removal of 5 bases from V and 6 bases from J, the junction contained 3 bases not matched to a gene. Looked up from germline, CDR1 is SQVTM and CDR2 is ANQGSEA. This CDR3 region has 11 residues. The sequenced part of the CDR3 DNA is TGCAGCGTTATAGGGGGCAATGGC. It translates to CSVIGGNG. The full-length CDR3 reads as CSVIGGNGYTF.

For this clone: The read comes to an end 3 residues before the CDR3 does, leaving the germline J gene to fill in the end. The rearrangement links TRBV20-1 to TRBJ1-2, with D maybe TRBD1 (6 bases). The CDR3 has 15 amino acids. In germline, CDR1 is DFQATT, CDR2 SNEGSKA (reference sequence). The CDR3 bases that were read are TGCAGTGCTAGACCGACACTAGCGGGGGGGCGGACC. This gives the protein CSARPTLAGGRT. The whole CDR3 reads CSARPTLAGGRTYTF.

To note about this clone: The read ends 3 residues before the CDR3 terminus; that terminus is restored from the germline J gene. The rearrangement links TRBV7-2 to TRBJ2-4, with 8 bases lining up with TRBD2. Germline V gene data show CDR1 as SGHTA and CDR2 as FQGNSA. The CDR3 spans 14 residues. CDR3 in amino acids: CASSPPGGLGGQYF. The CDR3 DNA, read in part, is TGTGCCAGCAGCCCTCCGGGGGGGCTTGGAGGT.

Comments on this clone: The read ends 3 residues early relative to the CDR3; the germline J gene fills the gap. This chain uses TRBV7-2 with TRBJ1-2; D remains unclear. CDR3 size: 13 residues. Germline CDR1 reads SGHTA; CDR2 reads FQGNSA. Here the CDR3 reads CASSLDGVYDYTF. CDR3 bases read: TGTGCCAGCAGCTTAGACGGGGTCTACGAC.

Points on this clone: This specimen includes other DNA sequences encoding the same CDR3. CDR3 DNA (partial): TGTGCCAGCTCGCCAGGCGAGGGGGGGCCGCGGGATGAG. This sequence encodes CASSPGEGGPRDE. The whole CDR3 reads CASSPGEGGPRDEQFF. The V call is TRBV18, the J call TRBJ2-1; D is possibly TRBD2 (7 bases). The read ends 3 residues shy of where the CDR3 ends; the end is completed using the germline J gene. CDR1 is KGHSH, CDR2 LQKENI, per germline. The CDR3 sequence is 16 residues long. The germline V and J ends were trimmed by 6 bases and 8 bases, with 23 bases remaining between them.

As to this clone: Coverage ceases 3 residues before the CDR3 finishes, and the germline J gene fills in the end. The genes are TRBV19 and TRBJ1-4; D possibly corresponds to TRBD1 (6 bases). CDR1 LNHDA and CDR2 SQIVND come from the germline V gene (reference sequence). V was shortened by 4 bases and J by 9 bases, with 18 bases between the two germline ends. The CDR3 is 15 amino acids. This CDR3 is CASSKRQAPDKKLFF. The covered CDR3 bases are TGTGCCAGTAGTAAGAGACAGGCACCGGATAAAAAA.

Of note for this clone: Coverage ceases 3 residues before the CDR3 finishes, and the germline J gene fills in the end. This rearrangement joins TRBV5-1 to TRBJ2-1; 9 bases map to TRBD2. The V segment lost 0 bases and the J segment 4 bases; nucleotides outside the gene matches: 11. This CDR3 contains 18 residues. The germline CDR1 and CDR2 sequences are SGHRS and YFSETQ. The CDR3 spells CASSLEPPLAGRYNEQFF. CDR3 bases read: TGCGCCAGCAGCTTGGAGCCCCCTCTAGCGGGAAGGTACAATGAG. Together with reference TRBV5-1 and TRBJ2-1, the CDR3 gives the full variable domain: KAGVTQTPRYLIKTRGQQVTLSCSPISGHRSVSWYQQTPGQGLQFLFEYFSETQRNKGNFPGRFSGRQFSNSRSEMNVSTLELGDSALYLCASSLEPPLAGRYNEQFFGPGTRLTVL.

To note about this clone: The read terminates 3 residues before the CDR3 end, so the remaining end is supplied by the germline J gene. This rearrangement joins TRBV5-1 to TRBJ2-1; 9 bases map to TRBD1. This CDR3 region has 18 residues. Looked up from germline, CDR1 is SGHRS and CDR2 is YFSETQ. V gave up 2 bases and J gave up 4 bases; unmatched junction bases: 13. This CDR3 reads CASSFHRGRSSGYNEQFF. CDR3 DNA, as far as it was read: TGCGCCAGCAGCTTCCACAGGGGGCGATCTTCGGGATACAATGAG.

Regarding this clone: The CDR3 end is not reached by the read, which stops 3 residues before it; the germline J gene fills it in. V and J are TRBV28 and TRBJ2-7; 8 positions agree with TRBD2. The V and J ends lost 5 bases and 3 bases, in that order; junction bases with no gene match: 9. The V gene's germline CDR1 is MDHEN and CDR2 SYDVKM. This CDR3 has 15 residues. Incomplete CDR3 DNA: TGTGCCAGCAGTGGGGGGGGTAGCGGGGACTACGAG. It codes for CASSGGGSGDYE. The whole CDR3 protein reads CASSGGGSGDYEQYF.

With regard to this clone: The observed sequence ends 3 residues before the CDR3 terminus, with the missing tail filled in from the germline J gene. The V and J genes are TRBV7-9 and TRBJ1-4; TRBD1 might be the D (6 bases). Per germline, CDR1 SEHNR and CDR2 FQNEAQ (reference sequence). The CDR3 has 14 amino acids. The covered CDR3 bases are TGTGCCAGCAGAGAGGGGGGGGTTACTTCACCA. Translated: CASREGGVTSP. The entire CDR3 protein is CASREGGVTSPLFF.

As for this clone: The read stops 3 residues short of the end of the CDR3; the missing end is completed from the germline J gene. The chain links TRBV18 to TRBJ1-2; 9 bases line up with TRBD1. CDR1 and CDR2 from the germline V gene are KGHSH and LQKENI. The length of the CDR3 is 14 residues. This CDR3 is CASSSTGGFHDYTF. Incomplete CDR3 DNA: TGTGCCAGCTCAAGTACAGGGGGCTTCCACGAC.